This TCR beta chain originates from a study of identical twins. Trimming stripped 8 bases from V and 3 bases from J, with 16 bases between. The CDR3 is made up of 14 amino acids. Germline V gene sequence: CDR1 SEHNR, CDR2 FQNEAQ (reference sequence). Each donor was a healthy Caucasian. TCRdb ran MiXCR on the 5' RACE reads and lists one entry per CDR3 protein. Found here are some 760,000 distinct CDR3 sequences, around a sixth of them singletons; the top ten hold about an eighth. The data also belong to a second study, concerning T cells expressing NK-cell markers. From that paper: The authors derived TCR beta repertoires from sorted CD3+CD56+NKG2C+, CD3+CD56+NKG2C- and CD3+CD56-NKG2C+ T cells.

V and J are TRBV7-9 and TRBJ2-5, with D perhaps being TRBD1 or TRBD2 (6 bases each). Sequencing was done on a sample of PBMCs. This TCR was sampled from a woman aged 18-30 years in good health. CDR3 in amino acids: CASRTGGDKETQYF. In DNA form, the CDR3 reads TGTGCCAGCCGGACCGGCGGGGACAAAGAGACCCAGTACTTC.